The entry that follows covers one TCR beta chain sequence. The entry originates in a study of T cell responses to AZD1222 COVID-19 vaccine. Overall study: Second-dose intervals of approximately 4 or approximately 12 weeks were pooled.

Clones were read by immunoSEQ multiplex PCR, and TCRdb kept only the in-frame ones, dropping some. This repertoire shows tens of thousands of clones, 70% to 90% found once; its top ten account for roughly 11%. CDR1 MDHEN and CDR2 SYDVKM come from the germline V gene. The CDR3 contains 16 residues. V shed 5 bases and J 6 bases; nucleotides not matched to a gene: 12. The chain links TRBV28 to TRBJ2-7; 11 nucleotides match TRBD1. The sequence was obtained from an adult in good health. The source material was peripheral blood, sampled on day 0 of AZD1222 vaccination. The CDR3 nucleotides read TGTGCCAGCAGTGCCCTTCCCGGGACAGGGGGTGGCGAGCAGTACGTC. It translates to CASSALPGTGGGEQYV.